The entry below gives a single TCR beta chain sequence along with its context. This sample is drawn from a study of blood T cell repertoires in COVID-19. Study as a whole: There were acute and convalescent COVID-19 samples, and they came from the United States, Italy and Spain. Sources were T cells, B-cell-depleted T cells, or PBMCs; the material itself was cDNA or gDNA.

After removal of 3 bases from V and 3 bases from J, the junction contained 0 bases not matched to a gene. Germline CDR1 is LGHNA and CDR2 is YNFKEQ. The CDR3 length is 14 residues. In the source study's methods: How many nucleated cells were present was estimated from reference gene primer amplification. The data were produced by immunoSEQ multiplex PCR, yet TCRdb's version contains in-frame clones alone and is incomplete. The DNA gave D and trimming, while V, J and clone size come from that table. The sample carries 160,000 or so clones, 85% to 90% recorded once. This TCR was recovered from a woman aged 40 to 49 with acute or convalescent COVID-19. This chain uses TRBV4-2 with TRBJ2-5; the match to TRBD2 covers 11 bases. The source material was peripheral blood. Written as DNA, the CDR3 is TGTGCCAGCAGCCAGACTAGCGGGAAAGAGACCCAGTACTTC. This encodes CASSQTSGKETQYF.